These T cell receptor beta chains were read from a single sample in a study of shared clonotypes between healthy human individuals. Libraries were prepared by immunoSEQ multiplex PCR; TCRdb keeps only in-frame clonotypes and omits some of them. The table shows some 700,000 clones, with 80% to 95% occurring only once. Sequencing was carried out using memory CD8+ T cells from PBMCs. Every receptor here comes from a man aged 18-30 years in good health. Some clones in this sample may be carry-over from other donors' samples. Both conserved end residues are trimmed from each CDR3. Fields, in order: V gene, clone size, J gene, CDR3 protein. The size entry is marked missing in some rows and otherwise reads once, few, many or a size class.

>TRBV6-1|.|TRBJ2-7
ASSEAGGLAGGHEQY
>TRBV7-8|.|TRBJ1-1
ASSPDRVNTEAF
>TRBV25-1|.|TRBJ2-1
ASSEVTDRDYNEQF
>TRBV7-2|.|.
ASNHPDRVVYEQY
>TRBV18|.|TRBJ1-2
ASSPGRGYSNYGYT
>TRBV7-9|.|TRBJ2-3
ASSLADRGSDTQY
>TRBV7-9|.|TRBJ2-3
AKDYHTDTQY
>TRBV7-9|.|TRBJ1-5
ASSLAGGGQPQH
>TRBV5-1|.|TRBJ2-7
ASSFSTGFYEQY
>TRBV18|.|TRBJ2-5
ASSPPRLAGLQETQY
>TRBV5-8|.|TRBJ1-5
ASSQGENQPQH
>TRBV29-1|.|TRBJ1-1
SVEDGRNTEAF
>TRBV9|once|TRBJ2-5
ASSPNQETQY
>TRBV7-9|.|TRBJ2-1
ASSLGGREQF
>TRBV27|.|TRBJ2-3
ASSLAGGSSTDTQY
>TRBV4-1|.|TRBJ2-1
ASSQVAWNSYNEQF